A single sample gave rise to the 10 T cell receptor beta chains below, sequenced in a study of T cell responses to AZD1222 COVID-19 vaccine. Assay used: immunoSEQ multiplex PCR; TCRdb lists only in-frame clones, some missing. The sample lists around 88,000 clones, under 90% occurring once. Sample: peripheral blood, taken on day 0 of MenACWY control vaccination. The receptors shown here come from an adult in good health.

This clone appeared a single time. V is TRBV7-2 and J is TRBJ2-6; a possible D gene is TRBD2 (5 bases). V shed 1 base and J shed 0 bases, with 10 bases lying between them. The CDR3 contains 17 residues. Germline V gene lookup returns CDR1 SGHTA and CDR2 FQGNSA. The CDR3 DNA reads as TGTGCCAGCAGCTTAGGGAGGATCAGCTCTGGGGCCAACGTCCTGACTTTC. It encodes CASSLGRISSGANVLTF.

This clone was counted a single time. The genes are TRBV7-9 and TRBJ2-1, with 10 bases fitting TRBD2. CDR3 length equals 15 residues. Germline CDR1 reads SEHNR; CDR2 reads FQNEAQ (reference sequence). The V gene end was trimmed by 1 base and the J gene end by 9 bases; junction bases not matched to a gene: 6. Here the CDR3 reads CASSLGLAGEVEQFF. CDR3 coding DNA: TGTGCCAGCAGCTTAGGTCTAGCGGGGGAAGTTGAGCAGTTCTTC.

The chain combines TRBV29-1 with TRBJ2-1; 7 nucleotides agree with TRBD2. V gave up 7 bases and J gave up 7 bases; unmatched junction bases: 7. This CDR3 has 12 residues. Germline CDR1 reads SQVTM; CDR2 reads ANQGSEA. This CDR3 is CSAPWGGNEQFF. The CDR3 region has the DNA TGCAGCGCCCCCTGGGGGGGGAATGAGCAGTTCTTC.

V and J are TRBV10-1 and TRBJ1-3; no reliable D call. Looked up from germline, CDR1 is WNHNN and CDR2 is SYGVQD (reference sequence). This CDR3 is built from 17 residues. V dropped 2 bases and J dropped 0 bases, with 14 bases sitting between them. CDR3 DNA sequence: TGCGCCAGCAGTGAGCCCCCACAAGATCTCTCTGGAAACACCATATATTTT. This encodes CASSEPPQDLSGNTIYF.

This chain connects TRBV7-9 to TRBJ2-3; D might be TRBD1 (7 bases). The CDR3 has 15 amino acids. Looked up from germline, CDR1 is SEHNR and CDR2 is FQNEAQ (reference sequence). The V end was cut by 2 bases, the J end by 2 bases, with 11 bases between. The DNA of the CDR3 is TGTGCCAGCAGCTTAAGGAGGGGGCCCACAGATACGCAGTATTTT. Its translation is CASSLRRGPTDTQYF.

This clone appeared once. In DNA, the CDR3 is TGTGCCAGCGGATCAGGGGATAACTATGGCTACACCTTC. Translating it yields CASGSGDNYGYTF. The J gene is TRBJ1-2, the V gene TRBV7-3, with a weak D call TRBD1 (6 bases). Germline CDR1 and CDR2: SGHTA and FQGTGA. The CDR3 consists of 13 residues. V was pared by 8 bases and J by 1 base, with 11 bases between.

The V call is TRBV7-2, the J call TRBJ1-2; TRBD1 matches at 7 bases. Germline V gives CDR1 SGHTA, CDR2 FQGNSA. Germline trimming cut 1 base from V and 8 bases from J; bases unmatched to any gene: 4. The CDR3 runs 13 residues. The CDR3 DNA is TGTGCCAGCAGCTTAGGCAGGGGGACCGGCTACACCTTC. This gives the protein CASSLGRGTGYTF.

The chain links TRBV4-3 to TRBJ1-2; 9 bases are a match to TRBD1. V dropped 1 base and J dropped 6; count of bases not matched to a gene: 9. The CDR3 runs 16 residues. Germline CDR1 reads LGHNA; CDR2 reads YSLEER. Here the CDR3 DNA reads TGCGCCAGCAGCCAAGGACCGGGACAGGGTCTGGATGGCTACACCTTC. Protein: CASSQGPGQGLDGYTF.

The chain has TRBV3-1 (or the pseudogene TRBV3-2) and TRBJ1-3; D unresolved. The CDR3 is 14 residues long. Germline V gives CDR1 LGHDT, CDR2 YNNKEL (reference sequence). V lost 1 base to trimming and J lost 3 bases, with 7 bases between them. The CDR3 nucleotides read TGTGCCAGCAGCCAAGTTTCCTTTGGAAACACCATATATTTT. This gives the protein CASSQVSFGNTIYF.

This chain links TRBV11-2 with TRBJ2-7, with TRBD1 identical over 10 bases. The germline CDR1 and CDR2 sequences are SGHAT and FQNNGV. V lost 3 bases, J lost 3 bases, and 5 bases stayed unmatched. The CDR3 extends over 15 amino acids. DNA of the CDR3: TGTGCCAGCAGCTTCGGGACAGGGGCTATCTACGAGCAGTACTTC. Protein sequence: CASSFGTGAIYEQYF.